This TCR beta chain came from a study of T-cell reconstitution after alpha-beta-depleted transplantation in children. Overall study findings and caveats: About two months after transplant, alpha-beta T cells reportedly came from several hundred expanded graft clones. Some patients' high day-60 TCRbeta diversity was traced to surviving recipient T cells and thymic progenitors. Hyperexpanded clones declined; after one year, newly produced T cells mostly supplied diversity.

The CDR3 length is 16 residues. Germline CDR1 reads SGHAT; CDR2 reads FQNNGV. The junction had 6 bases not matched to a gene; V was cut back by 5 bases and J by 0 bases. About this clonotype itself: Antigen: not known.

It was with unique molecular identifiers that the TCRbeta library was prepared. A single record per CDR3 protein comes from TCRdb applying MiXCR to the PCR reads. The sample gives 530,000 or so distinct CDR3 sequences, more than 20% of which show up once; about a third is in the top ten. The chain carries TRBV11-2 and TRBJ2-7; 11 bases map to TRBD2. The specimen was PBMCs, collected before TCRalphabeta/CD19-depleted stem cell transplant. This TCR was sampled from a boy younger than two with Wiskott-Aldrich syndrome, due to receive a stem cell transplant. CDR3 coding DNA: TGTGCCAGCAGCCCGGGACTAGCGGTTTTCTCCTACGAGCAGTACTTC. This encodes CASSPGLAVFSYEQYF. Based on the CDR3 plus reference TRBV11-2 and TRBJ2-7, the full variable domain is EAGVAQSPRYKIIEKRQSVAFWCNPISGHATLYWYQQILGQGPKLLIQFQNNGVVDDSQLPKDRFSAERLKGVDSTLKIQPAKLEDSAVYLCASSPGLAVFSYEQYFGPGTRLTVT.